The entry that follows covers one T cell receptor (beta chain) sequence. This clone has just a few counts. Its antigen is still unknown. Base-call qualities are not available, and no considerably larger clone is one nucleotide away. These data are taken from a study of cytomegalovirus exposure and HLA in healthy donors (dated by TCRdb to about 2017). Study-level background: An earlier analysis of about 530 of the donors reported 250 to 300 Gb of sequence data and around 120 million unique TCR beta sequences obtained from about 179 million T cells. An early release covering roughly 580 HLA-typed donors comprised about 320 gigabases of sequencing data and around 80 million unique TCR sequences. Among the approximately 420 genotyped donors, approximately 82% belonged to the genetic ancestry cluster associated with self-reported Caucasian donors. The study was designed to test whether signatures of past pathogen exposure could be identified by cataloging public T cell receptors. The T cell repertoires of under 700 subjects were profiled by immunosequencing and related to cytomegalovirus serostatus. In addition to the first cohort of several hundred subjects, a separate validation cohort of 130 or so different subjects was used. To predict cytomegalovirus infection status, the study combined high-throughput TCR immunosequencing, statistical association of individual TCRs with disease status, and machine learning. A later analysis re-analyzed previously published TCR beta repertoires from about 730 donors and added high-resolution HLA genotyping to study TCR occurrence patterns. Rather than drawing on any new phenotypic data, the later analysis identified candidate immune exposures from TCR beta sequences and the way those sequences occurred across donors. In an earlier analysis of several hundred of the donors, high-throughput TCR beta sequencing was used to judge whether each TCR beta V gene segment behaved as functional or pseudogenic. Donor age, sex, ethnicity and CMV serostatus were collected together with the repertoire data. In a later genetic analysis, genome-wide SNP genotypes for about 55% of the roughly 700 donors were used, and that subset was treated as a discovery cohort. All discovery cohort repertoires had been generated using a single sequencing platform. HLA typing covered class I and class II loci at four-digit resolution. The number of typed donors differed by locus: about 629-640 for A, B, C, DRB1 and DQB1; 500 to 550 for DQA1; approximately 610 for DPA1; and some 450 for DPB1. A handful of DR-DQ haplotypes were handled as single units for association and clustering because linkage in the cohort was strong. Among under 450 genotyped donors of the cohort, an average of 235,054 unique TCR beta nucleotide sequences were sequenced per donor, roughly 18% of them non-productive.

The cohort was made up of roughly 670 healthy bone marrow donors. At the time of sampling, every cohort member was nominally healthy, though immune exposures that went unrecorded were likely present. The donor tested CMV seronegative, placing the donor among the 350 or so seronegative members of the cohort. Each donor provided a peripheral blood sample, and peripheral blood mononuclear cells were used for TCR beta sequencing. The Qiagen DNeasy Blood Extraction Kit was used to extract genomic DNA from the blood cell samples. V is cut back by 7 bases and J by 1 base, with 8 bases in the junction unmatched. Its CDR3 holds 15 amino acids, cysteine through phenylalanine. CDR3 DNA only is kept here, 45 bases in frame from base 1. Sequences LGHNT (CDR1) and FRNRAP (CDR2) are obtained from the germline V gene. Preparation of the library involved the immunoSEQ multiplex PCR assay. For the multiplex PCR, a mixture combining 60 forward primers for TCR Vbeta segments and 13 reverse primers for TCR Jbeta segments was used. The CDR3 region of rearranged TCR beta genes was amplified from genomic DNA by a multiplex PCR assay. The Illumina HiSeq System was used to sequence the amplified TCR beta libraries as 87-base-pair reads. In the source study's methods: A later analysis counted about 76 million unique TCR beta chains across the 550 to 800 repertoires, and roughly 10 million of these chains were shared by at least two donors. Raw reads were error-corrected and collapsed into unique sequences with a nearest-neighbor algorithm that merged closely related sequences to remove PCR and sequencing errors. To assign V, D and J gene segments, CDR3 sequences were aligned to IMGT reference sequences. For a sequence to be retained, a match of at least six nucleotides was required to both a V gene segment and a J gene segment. Rearrangements were called productive when the CDR3 lacked stop codons and stayed in frame with V and J; all others were non-productive. Following IMGT convention, CDR3 was defined as the stretch from the second conserved V-encoded cysteine up to the conserved J-encoded phenylalanine. In an earlier analysis of just under 600 of the donors, sequences lacking an unambiguous match to a single V gene segment were excluded. In an earlier analysis of several hundred of the donors, V segments were called functional above 56.7% productive rearrangements and were called segregating when the between-donor standard deviation exceeded 5%. A statistical classification framework was developed to diagnose cytomegalovirus status using the catalog of TCR beta chain sequences. In a later analysis, V and J genes were assigned by comparing TCR nucleotide sequences against IMGT/GENE-DB human TR gene sequences. Using the TCRdist pipeline, a later analysis assigned CDR3 sequences along with most-parsimonious VDJ recombination scenarios. In a later analysis, each TCR beta chain was defined by its CDR3 amino acid sequence together with its V-gene family, and reads lacking a unique V-gene family were excluded. To address suspected cross-contamination and a sequencing artifact, a later analysis removed 450 to 700 highly shared, low-generation-probability nucleotide sequences. For each public chain, a later analysis derived a clonal expansion index from normalized ranks of inferred template counts within each repertoire. A later analysis computed generation probabilities with a VDJ recombination model fitted to out-of-frame rearrangements, and checked the results against IGoR. Hypergeometric tests were used in a later analysis to score TCR-TCR, TCR-HLA and TCR-CMV co-occurrence, with a repertoire-size bias correction applied to the TCR pairs. To estimate false discovery rates, a later analysis permuted the HLA or CMV assignments 20 times. In a later analysis, co-occurring TCRs were grouped using DBSCAN, with TCRdist sequence similarity added in when clustering inside HLA-allele-positive subsets. Co-occurrence clustering excluded repertoires with fewer than 30,000 or more than 120,000 public chains, plus five with anomalous nucleotide sharing. This is the immuneACCESS table as TCRdb keeps it, with only in-frame sequences that have V and J called. A part of the clones is gone; compared with another copy, unresolved V genes explain less than half, and the rest is unexplained. Clone size and V and J calls were adopted from that table, with D and trimming inferred from the DNA. This sample holds approximately 110,000 clones; about four fifths were observed only once. The top ten clonotypes cover 2% to 2.5% of the sample.

What the work shows at the level of the full study, not this receptor alone: A further reported finding was that TCR beta sequences accurately predicted the HLA-A and HLA-B alleles for most subjects in the first cohort. Most CMV-associated TCR beta chains appeared to be HLA-restricted in a later analysis, and the HLA associations seemed to be driven largely by CMV exposure. A later genetic analysis associated a missense DCLRE1C variant with V-gene and J-gene trimming of TCR beta chains, and an independent cohort replicated the association. In a later analysis, several top co-occurrence clusters were reported to appear linked to parvovirus B19, influenza, CMV and Epstein-Barr virus. In the study, around 150 TCR beta chains were listed as associated with cytomegalovirus. Only TCR beta chains were sequenced in this cohort, and the absence of alpha or paired-chain data limited detectable features. In both the original and validation cohorts, the classifier was reported to diagnose cytomegalovirus status with high specificity and sensitivity. According to the authors, the approach could potentially be generalized to other disease states and immunological phenotypes. Compared with equally common non-associated chains, HLA-associated TCR beta chains in a later analysis were more clonally expanded and had lower generation probabilities. While some public TCRs were present in many individuals, most TCR sequences turned up only very rarely across donors. Approximately 16 rarely observed V segments, including chromosome 9 orphons, were excluded from the earlier analysis of a few hundred of the donors because counts were too low. An earlier analysis of 587 of the donors showed that most TCR beta V segments appeared in productive rearrangements either about 87% or about 30% of the time, which broadly matched IMGT annotations. When HLA alleles, especially DR and DQ, strongly co-occurred, attributing TCR associations to individual alleles was difficult. Immune exposure information for the cohort was limited to CMV serostatus. The 87-base-pair reads could not distinguish some IMGT-functional V segments, including TRBV6-2 and TRBV6-3, so those segments were excluded. A later genetic analysis reported fewer N-insertions in productive TCRs among donors in an Asian-associated ancestry cluster than the roughly 670-donor mean. Presence/absence analyses assumed roughly uniform sequencing depth across donors, an assumption that may not hold. Correlated functional status among segregating V segments might be attributable to linkage disequilibrium, but an unknown experimental factor could not be ruled out. A later analysis associated about 16,000 TCR beta sequences with specific HLA alleles at a false discovery rate of 0.05. In a later analysis, TCR association rates were found to vary across HLA loci, with the most associated TCRs seen for DRB1 alleles and the fewest for HLA-C alleles. In vitro tests confirmed that a few of the cytomegalovirus-associated TCR beta chains recognize cytomegalovirus antigens. Because some donors lacked HLA typing at each locus, the association tests relied only on the typed subset. The sequencing pipeline was judged likely to have produced a cluster of highly shared sequence variants as a technical artifact.

Sequenced material: PBMCs. The clonotype was recovered from a man aged 30 to 45 in good health and CMV-seronegative. The receptor chain draws on TRBV12-5 and TRBJ1-1, with 8 central nucleotides matching TRBD1. The CDR3 amino acid sequence is: CASAPQGVENTEAFF. The nucleotide sequence is TGTGCTAGTGCTCCACAGGGGGTTGAGAACACTGAAGCTTTCTTT.